Below, 11 T cell receptor beta chains from the same sample are listed, as sequenced in a study of molecular identifiers for immune sequencing clone quantification. TCRdb passed the PCR reads through MiXCR, listing each CDR3 protein once. This sample yields a few hundred thousand distinct CDR3 sequences, of which roughly a quarter are seen a single time; approximately 0.74% belongs to the top ten. The material sequenced was naive CD8+ T cells from blood, with Jurkat cell RNA spiked in. Indicated subset: FACS-sorted CD8+CD4-CCR7+CD45RA+ naive T cells. All receptors come from a human donor in good health. Some libraries in this study had Jurkat cell RNA spiked in.

This clonotype was counted at least ten times. V gene TRBV30 combines with J gene TRBJ2-7; possibly TRBD2 for D (7 bases). V dropped 2 bases and J dropped 6 bases, with 14 bases sitting between them. Germline V lookup: CDR1 GTSNPN, CDR2 SVGIG (reference sequence). The CDR3 runs to 13 residues. The CDR3 DNA sequence: TGTGCCTGGAGTATTGGGGAGGGGGTCGAGCAGTACTTC. This sequence encodes CAWSIGEGVEQYF.

A word on this clonotype: This could be a read error, since a much larger clone is one nucleotide away. V gene TRBV5-3 combines with J gene TRBJ1-4; weak D call: TRBD1 (6 bases). TRBV5-3 is filed as an ORF, its function uncertain. The CDR3 is 15 amino acids. V was pared by 8 bases and J by 5 bases, with 19 bases between. CDR3 sequence: CASGYRDIENEKLFF. DNA for the CDR3: TGTGCCAGCGGCTACAGGGACATCGAAAATGAAAAACTGTTTTTT.

This clonotype has at least ten counts. The J gene is TRBJ2-7, the V gene TRBV19; D perhaps matches TRBD2 (5 bases). Germline CDR1 is LNHDA and CDR2 is SQIVND (reference sequence). This CDR3 spans 13 amino acids. Trimming pared 3 bases from V and 3 bases from J, leaving 9 bases between. Written as DNA, the CDR3 is TGTGCCAGTAGTATCGGACTCAGCTACGAGCAGTACTTC. This sequence encodes CASSIGLSYEQYF.

The sample holds a few counts of this clonotype. A read error may account for a junction end that differs from germline. In DNA, the CDR3 is TGCAGCGTAGAAGCGGGAGGGGAGGAGACCCAGTACTTC. Translated: CSVEAGGEETQYF. The chain uses TRBV29-1 and TRBJ2-5; 10 bases are a match to TRBD2. Per germline, CDR1 SQVTM and CDR2 ANQGSEA. This CDR3 is 13 amino acids long.

In its sample, this clonotype was seen many times. This chain uses TRBV24-1 with TRBJ2-7; D may be TRBD1 (5 bases). Germline V lookup: CDR1 KGHDR, CDR2 SFDVKD. CDR3 length: 14 amino acids. Trimming removed 9 bases from V and 2 bases from J, with 16 bases in between. CDR3 loop: CATEDPGNPYEQYF. The CDR3 coding sequence is TGTGCCACCGAGGATCCAGGGAACCCCTACGAGCAGTACTTC.

Regarding this clonotype: A much larger clonotype is one base distant, so this may be a read error. This sequence joins TRBV29-1 and TRBJ2-7, with 7 bases aligning to TRBD1. The V gene's germline CDR1 is SQVTM and CDR2 ANQGSEA. The CDR3 totals 13 residues. CDR3 residues: CSAVRDSSYGQYF. The CDR3 coding sequence is TGCAGCGCTGTCCGGGACAGCTCCTACGGGCAGTACTTC.

This clonotype was seen many times. The junction differs from germline at one of its ends, possibly a read error. V gene TRBV5-1 combines with J gene TRBJ2-3; D perhaps matches TRBD1 (6 bases). Germline V gene lookup returns CDR1 SGHRS and CDR2 YFSETQ. The CDR3 has 15 residues. CDR3 protein: CASSLGDTSTDTQYF. The DNA for the CDR3 is TGTGCCAGCAGTTTGGGGGACACTAGCACAGATACGCAGTATTTT.

This clonotype has only a few counts. At one end the junction does not follow the germline gene, possibly because of a read error. The chain is built from TRBV13 and TRBJ1-5, with 7 bases that match TRBD1. CDR3 size: 14 residues. In germline, CDR1 is PRHDT, CDR2 FYEKMQ (reference sequence). The CDR3 DNA sequence: TGTGCCAGCTGCTTCCGGGACAGCGGTCAGCCCCAGCATTTT. Amino acid sequence: CASCFRDSGQPQHF.

This clonotype was seen a few times. This sequence joins TRBV29-1 and TRBJ1-1; no definite D call. Germline-derived CDR1 and CDR2 are SQVTM and ANQGSEA. This CDR3 has 12 amino acids. Trimming took off 7 bases at V and 5 bases at J, with 14 bases between the two ends. CDR3 DNA sequence: TGCAGCGCCAGAGACGGGAGGACTGAAGCTTTCTTT. Translated, it gives CSARDGRTEAFF.

This clonotype was seen ten or more times. For the CDR3, the DNA is TGTGCCAGCAGCTCCCCGACAGCGGTGAACACTGAAGCTTTCTTT. Encoded protein: CASSSPTAVNTEAFF. The rearrangement links TRBV7-2 to TRBJ1-1, with D possibly matching TRBD1 (5 bases). V was shortened by 4 bases and J by 0 bases, with 12 bases between the two germline ends. Germline V lookup: CDR1 SGHTA, CDR2 FQGNSA. The CDR3 totals 15 residues.

This chain uses TRBV12-5 with TRBJ1-1; possibly TRBD1 for D (5 bases). From germline, CDR1 is LGHNT and CDR2 FRNRAP. V lost 6 bases, J lost 0 bases, and 17 bases lay in between. CDR3 length equals 16 residues. The chain's CDR3 is CASGQGRAAMNTEAFF. Written as DNA, the CDR3 is TGTGCTAGTGGGCAGGGAAGGGCGGCCATGAACACTGAAGCTTTCTTT. The full variable domain, completed using reference TRBV12-5 and TRBJ1-1, is DARVTQTPRHKVTEMGQEVTMRCQPILGHNTVFWYRQTMMQGLELLAYFRNRAPLDDSGMPKDRFSAEMPDATLATLKIQPSEPRDSAVYFCASGQGRAAMNTEAFFGQGTRLTVV.